The present TCR beta chain was sequenced within a study of blood T cell repertoires in COVID-19. Across the whole study: Samples representing acute and convalescent COVID-19 were sourced from the United States, Italy and Spain. T cells, B-cell-depleted T cells, or PBMCs supplied cDNA or gDNA.

The CDR3 length is 15 residues. Germline V gene data show CDR1 as LNHDA and CDR2 as SQIVND (reference sequence). The ends lost 1 base at V and 10 bases at J; junction bases unmatched: 7. Methods used by the authors: Researchers report that nucleated cell counts were estimated from reference gene primer amplification. Clones were read by immunoSEQ multiplex PCR, and TCRdb kept only the in-frame ones, dropping some. V and J calls and clone size follow that table, whereas D and trimming were derived from the DNA. This sample carries fewer than 300,000 clones, 80% to 90% of them seen once, and the ten largest clones take less than 15%.

This TCR came from a woman aged 30 to 39 with COVID-19, enrolled during active disease. V and J are TRBV19 and TRBJ1-6; 7 positions match TRBD1. Sequences were obtained from peripheral blood. CDR3 amino acids: CASSIARRGVSPLHF. The CDR3 nucleotides read TGTGCCAGTAGTATAGCGCGCAGGGGGGTATCACCCCTCCACTTT.